The 15 T cell receptor beta chains listed next were all sequenced from one sample in a study of T-cell reconstitution after alpha-beta-depleted transplantation in children. Using unique molecular identifiers, the investigators prepared the TCRbeta library. Each CDR3 protein gets one entry after TCRdb re-called the PCR reads with MiXCR. The data contain about 510,000 distinct CDR3 sequences, roughly 10% of them singletons. The sample here was PBMCs, mostly from graft donor cells, taken 180 days after TCRalphabeta/CD19-depleted stem cell transplant. All receptors come from a female patient aged 2 to 10 who had a stem cell transplant for aplastic anemia, so the T cells may come from the graft donor.

This clonotype was counted at least ten times. This chain joins TRBV7-2 and TRBJ2-7; 9 bases fit TRBD1. The CDR3 is 15 amino acids. Unmatched junction bases numbered 9, after V lost 5 bases and J lost 4 bases. CDR1 and CDR2 from the germline V gene are SGHTA and FQGNSA. In DNA form, the CDR3 reads TGTGCCAGCAGCCTGACTACCGGGACAGGGTACGAGCAGTACTTC. It yields the protein CASSLTTGTGYEQYF.

The chain couples TRBV19 to TRBJ1-1, with unresolved D. Germline-derived CDR1 and CDR2 are LNHDA and SQIVND (reference sequence). The CDR3 sequence is 13 residues long. V was shortened by 3 bases and J by 1 base, with 6 bases between the two germline ends. CDR3 nucleotides: TGTGCCAGTAGTATTGGGCCGAACACTGAAGCTTTCTTT. This sequence encodes CASSIGPNTEAFF.

This clonotype appeared a few times. V usage is TRBV5-8 and J usage is TRBJ1-1; D gene uncertain. The CDR3 is 17 amino acids. Trimming shortened V by 0 bases and J by 2 bases, and 17 bases separated the two germline ends. The germline gives CDR1 SGHTS, CDR2 YDEGEE. The CDR3 loop is CASSLARVTRLNTEAFF. CDR3 sequence (DNA): TGTGCCAGCAGCTTGGCCCGGGTAACCAGACTTAACACTGAAGCTTTCTTT.

This clonotype was picked up a small number of times. V usage is TRBV20-1 and J usage is TRBJ2-1; 9 bases map to TRBD2. CDR1 and CDR2 from the germline V gene are DFQATT and SNEGSKA (reference sequence). J gave up 8 bases and V 4 bases, and 12 bases lay outside the gene matches. CDR3 size: 15 residues. CDR3 protein: CSANSGGGALYEQFF. The CDR3 nucleotides are TGCAGTGCTAACAGCGGCGGGGGGGCCTTGTATGAGCAGTTCTTC.

This clonotype occurred a few times. The chain employs TRBV20-1 and TRBJ1-6, with 9 bases matching TRBD1. Unmatched junction bases numbered 6, after V lost 5 bases and J lost 7 bases. CDR1 is DFQATT, CDR2 SNEGSKA, per germline (reference sequence). The CDR3 is 14 amino acids. CDR3: CSAGTGTGNSPLHF. Written as DNA, the CDR3 is TGCAGTGCTGGGACCGGGACAGGGAATTCACCCCTCCACTTT.

This clonotype showed up just a few times. This chain connects TRBV12-3 or TRBV12-4 to TRBJ1-2; D not resolved. V was clipped by 1 base and J by 4 bases, with 13 bases between them. CDR3 length equals 15 residues. The CDR3 loop is CASSLEGGPPYGYTF. CDR3 DNA: TGTGCCAGCAGTTTAGAGGGCGGCCCACCCTATGGCTACACCTTC.

This clonotype was picked up many times. The rearrangement uses TRBV29-1 and TRBJ1-4, with 7 bases identical to TRBD1. With 6 bases clipped from V and 4 bases from J, the junction kept 5 bases outside the gene matches. Per germline, CDR1 SQVTM and CDR2 ANQGSEA. The CDR3 has 13 residues. In DNA form, the CDR3 reads TGCAGCGTACTGACAGGGAATAATGAAAAACTGTTTTTT. Translation gives CSVLTGNNEKLFF.

The chain combines TRBV6-1 with TRBJ1-2; the D is unclear. The CDR3 extends over 15 amino acids. Trimming removed 6 bases from V and 4 bases from J, with 18 bases in between. Germline-derived CDR1 and CDR2 are MNHNS and SASEGT. CDR3 coding DNA: TGTGCCAGCAGCCGGGCCATACATTACACCTATGGCTACACCTTC. This sequence encodes CASSRAIHYTYGYTF.

This clonotype came up many times. The chain carries TRBV28 and TRBJ2-2; maybe TRBD2 (5 bases). The V end lost 0 bases, the J end lost 3 bases, and 11 bases lay between the germline ends. The CDR3 spans 16 residues. Germline V gives CDR1 MDHEN, CDR2 SYDVKM. The CDR3 here is CASSLWDFLYTGELFF. Here the CDR3 DNA reads TGTGCCAGCAGTTTATGGGACTTTCTATACACCGGGGAGCTGTTTTTT.

This clonotype occurred many times. J is TRBJ2-1 and V is TRBV7-8; D is possibly TRBD1 (6 bases). Germline V gives CDR1 SGHVS, CDR2 FQNEAQ. The CDR3 is made up of 16 amino acids. Trimming left V 4 bases short and J 10 bases short, with 23 bases between. The CDR3 sequence is CASSSPGQIPSREQFF. CDR3 DNA: TGTGCCAGCAGCTCCCCAGGACAGATCCCTTCGCGGGAGCAGTTCTTC.

This clonotype was seen only a few times. The genes are TRBV7-2 and TRBJ2-5, with unresolved D. The CDR3 is 16 residues long. Germline V lookup: CDR1 SGHTA, CDR2 FQGNSA. V lost 4 bases, J lost 2 bases, and 17 bases lay in between. The CDR3: CASSSQTARVQETQYF. CDR3 DNA: TGTGCCAGCAGCTCCCAGACCGCCCGGGTGCAAGAGACCCAGTACTTC.

This clonotype was seen more than once but under ten times. The chain carries TRBV12-3 or TRBV12-4 and TRBJ1-4; D is uncertain. Between the trimmed V and J ends, which lost 6 bases and 0 bases, there was a span of 14 bases. The length of the CDR3 is 16 residues. DNA of the CDR3: TGTGCCAGCAGCCAAGCCGTCGGGGCAACTAATGAAAAACTGTTTTTT. Translated: CASSQAVGATNEKLFF.

This clonotype has a count of ten or more. J is TRBJ2-5 and V is TRBV29-1, with 9 bases aligning to TRBD1. J gave up 2 bases and V 4 bases, and 5 bases lay outside the gene matches. Germline V lookup: CDR1 SQVTM, CDR2 ANQGSEA. The length of the CDR3 is 14 residues. For the CDR3, the DNA is TGCAGCGTTGTGGACAGGGGACCTCAAGAGACCCAGTACTTC. Protein product: CSVVDRGPQETQYF.

This clonotype appeared a few times. This chain joins TRBV11-1 and TRBJ2-1; 14 bases line up with TRBD2. Germline V CDR1 and CDR2: SGHAT, FQDESV (reference sequence). The CDR3 extends over 21 amino acids. Unmatched junction bases numbered 12, after V lost 1 base and J lost 1 base. The CDR3 DNA reads as TGTGCCAGCAGCTTAGGTCTCGGTCGGACTAGCGGGAGGCCATCCTACAATGAGCAGTTCTTC. Amino acid sequence: CASSLGLGRTSGRPSYNEQFF.

In regard to this clonotype: A much larger clone sits a single nucleotide away, making a read error possible. The chain combines TRBV12-3 or TRBV12-4 with TRBJ1-1, with D perhaps matching TRBD1 (5 bases). The CDR3 sequence is 13 residues long. Trimming took off 10 bases at V and 2 bases at J, with 14 bases between the two ends. For the CDR3, the DNA is TGTGCCAACCAAGATCAGGGAAACACTGAAGCTTTCTTT. Amino acids: CANQDQGNTEAFF.